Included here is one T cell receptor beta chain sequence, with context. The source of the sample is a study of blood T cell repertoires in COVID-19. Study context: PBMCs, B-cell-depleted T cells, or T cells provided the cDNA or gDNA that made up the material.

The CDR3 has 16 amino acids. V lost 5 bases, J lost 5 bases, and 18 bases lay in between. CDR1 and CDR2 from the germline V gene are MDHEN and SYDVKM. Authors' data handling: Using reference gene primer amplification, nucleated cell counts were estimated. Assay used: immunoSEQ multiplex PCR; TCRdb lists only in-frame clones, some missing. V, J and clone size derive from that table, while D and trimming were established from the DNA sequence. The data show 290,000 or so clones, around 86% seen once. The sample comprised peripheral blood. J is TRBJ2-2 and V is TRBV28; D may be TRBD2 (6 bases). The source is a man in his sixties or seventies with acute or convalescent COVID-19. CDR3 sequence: CASSLTAGRLTGELFF. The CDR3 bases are TGTGCCAGCAGTCTAACGGCGGGGAGGTTGACCGGGGAGCTGTTTTTT.